This TCR beta chain was retrieved from a study of blood T cells in healthy people across ages. Across the whole study: There was about one barcoded beta molecule captured by template switching per two T cells. Study conclusions and caveats: Observed TCR beta diversity per million T cells went down as age went up. This fall followed a roughly linear course with age.

The CDR3 consists of 16 residues. Trimming took off 0 bases at V and 6 bases at J, with 18 bases between the two ends. Germline V lookup: CDR1 SGHVS, CDR2 FQNEAQ. Through a sample-barcoded 5' primer and a J-beta primer mix, a second PCR was run for roughly 6 to 12 cycles. Every sample gave at least 3 million paired-end reads containing CDR3. TCRdb re-called the 5' RACE reads through MiXCR, storing one row per CDR3 protein. The sample carries approximately 780,000 distinct CDR3 sequences, approximately 24% recorded once. To note about this clonotype: The antigen remains unidentified.

The same data also contributed to another study, on T cells of mothers and their children. That work contributes: Donation came from three healthy Caucasian mothers together with their six children.

The sequence was obtained from a boy between 10 and 17 years old in good health. Sequencing was performed on blood. This chain connects TRBV7-8 to TRBJ2-7; D possibly uses TRBD1 or TRBD2 (5 bases each). CDR3 sequence: CASSLAPNTGRGEQYF. The CDR3 DNA reads TGTGCCAGCAGCTTAGCCCCGAACACAGGACGGGGCGAGCAGTACTTC.